This is a list of T cell receptor beta chains from one sample in a study of T-cell memory formation after mild COVID-19. TCRdb re-called the 5' RACE reads through MiXCR, storing one row per CDR3 protein. The repertoire includes about 210,000 distinct CDR3 sequences, over 9.5% of them detected once, and around 3.3% sits in the top ten. Sequences were obtained from PBMCs or a T cell subset sorted from them (not recorded which). The receptors here all came from a man aged 18 to 30 who had mild COVID-19 (a few samples of this study predate the infection). Cell type and time point are not known. The CDR3 runs from the conserved cysteine through the conserved F or W. The order of the fields is J gene, clone size, V gene, D gene, CDR3 DNA, CDR3 protein. D genes are given only for firm matches. Not every row has a clone size; where given, it reads once, few, many or a size class.

J gene: TRBJ1-1; clone size: NA; V gene: TRBV5-6; D gene: NA; CDR3 DNA: TGTGCCAGCAGCTTGGGGGGCAGGGCTGAAGCTTTCTTT; CDR3 protein: CASSLGGRAEAFF
J gene: TRBJ1-4; clone size: few; V gene: TRBV5-1; D gene: TRBD1; CDR3 DNA: TGCGCCAGCACGGGACAGGGGGTGCCTAATGAAAAACTGTTTTTT; CDR3 protein: CASTGQGVPNEKLFF
J gene: TRBJ2-3; clone size: many; V gene: TRBV28; D gene: NA; CDR3 DNA: TGTGCCAGCGGTTGGGACGGAAGCACAGATACGCAGTATTTT; CDR3 protein: CASGWDGSTDTQYF
J gene: TRBJ1-4; clone size: few; V gene: TRBV19; D gene: NA; CDR3 DNA: TGTGCCAGTAGGGGGACGGAAAATGAAAAACTGTTTTTT; CDR3 protein: CASRGTENEKLFF
J gene: TRBJ1-6; clone size: few; V gene: TRBV28; D gene: NA; CDR3 DNA: TGTGCCAGCAGGACTCTGGGGGCACCCCTCCACTTT; CDR3 protein: CASRTLGAPLHF
J gene: TRBJ2-3; clone size: few; V gene: TRBV6-1; D gene: TRBD2; CDR3 DNA: TGTGCCAGCAGGGGACTAGCGGGGGGACTCACAGATACGCAGTATTTT; CDR3 protein: CASRGLAGGLTDTQYF
J gene: TRBJ2-1; clone size: NA; V gene: TRBV11-2; D gene: TRBD2; CDR3 DNA: TGTGCCAGCAGCTTTCAGATTGGTAGGACTAGCGGGAGGGACAATGAGCAGTTCTTC; CDR3 protein: CASSFQIGRTSGRDNEQFF
J gene: TRBJ1-1; clone size: many; V gene: TRBV4-1; D gene: NA; CDR3 DNA: TGCGCCAGCAGCCAAGTGGGAGGGTCTTACACTGAAGCTTTCTTT; CDR3 protein: CASSQVGGSYTEAFF
J gene: TRBJ1-3; clone size: NA; V gene: TRBV3-1; D gene: TRBD1; CDR3 DNA: TGTGCCAGCAGCCGCCGGGACAGGTCAAACACCATATATTTT; CDR3 protein: CASSRRDRSNTIYF
J gene: TRBJ2-3; clone size: NA; V gene: TRBV5-1; D gene: NA; CDR3 DNA: TGCGCCAGCAGCTCCCCAATAATCGAAGATACGCAGTATTTT; CDR3 protein: CASSSPIIEDTQYF
J gene: TRBJ1-2; clone size: many; V gene: TRBV9; D gene: NA; CDR3 DNA: TGTGCCAGCAGCGTAGCAGAAGCAGGCTGGAATGGCTACACCTTC; CDR3 protein: CASSVAEAGWNGYTF
J gene: TRBJ2-5; clone size: NA; V gene: TRBV7-2; D gene: NA; CDR3 DNA: TGTGCCAGCAGCTTCAGGGGACCTCAAGAGACCCAGTACTTC; CDR3 protein: CASSFRGPQETQYF
J gene: TRBJ2-6; clone size: few; V gene: TRBV6-5; D gene: NA; CDR3 DNA: TGTGCCAGCAGTTACCTTAGCTCTGGGGCCAACGTCCTGACTTTC; CDR3 protein: CASSYLSSGANVLTF
J gene: TRBJ1-4; clone size: few; V gene: TRBV20-1; D gene: NA; CDR3 DNA: TGCAGTGCTAGACGGGGGCCTGATAATGAAAAACTGTTTTTT; CDR3 protein: CSARRGPDNEKLFF
J gene: TRBJ2-6; clone size: NA; V gene: TRBV12-3/TRBV12-4; D gene: NA; CDR3 DNA: TGTGCCAGCAGTTTCGAGGGGGGGATCTCTGGGGCCAACGTCCTGACTTTC; CDR3 protein: CASSFEGGISGANVLTF
J gene: TRBJ1-2; clone size: NA; V gene: TRBV12-3/TRBV12-4; D gene: NA; CDR3 DNA: TGTGCCAGCAGTTTCGGGTGGGAGGGCTACACCTTC; CDR3 protein: CASSFGWEGYTF
J gene: TRBJ1-1; clone size: NA; V gene: TRBV6-5; D gene: NA; CDR3 DNA: TGTGCCAGCAGTACCCGAGGGGGGCTTCACACTGAAGCTTTCTTT; CDR3 protein: CASSTRGGLHTEAFF
J gene: TRBJ1-5; clone size: NA; V gene: TRBV7-2; D gene: NA; CDR3 DNA: TGTGCCAGCACCCTCCAGGGTCAGCCCCAGCATTTT; CDR3 protein: CASTLQGQPQHF
J gene: TRBJ2-2; clone size: few; V gene: TRBV29-1; D gene: NA; CDR3 DNA: TGCAGCGTTTTCGCACCCTCGAACACCGGGGAGCTGTTTTTT; CDR3 protein: CSVFAPSNTGELFF
J gene: TRBJ2-7; clone size: few; V gene: TRBV14; D gene: TRBD2; CDR3 DNA: TGTGCCAGCAGCCCTAGCGGGGCACCCTCCTACGAGCAGTACTTC; CDR3 protein: CASSPSGAPSYEQYF
J gene: TRBJ2-5; clone size: many; V gene: TRBV5-1; D gene: NA; CDR3 DNA: TGCGCCACCAAGTACGGACAGCAACAAGAGACCCAGTACTTC; CDR3 protein: CATKYGQQQETQYF
J gene: TRBJ2-3; clone size: NA; V gene: TRBV19; D gene: TRBD2; CDR3 DNA: TGTGCCAGTACCCCGACTAGCGGGGCGGCAGATACGCAGTATTTT; CDR3 protein: CASTPTSGAADTQYF
J gene: TRBJ2-3; clone size: NA; V gene: TRBV2; D gene: TRBD2; CDR3 DNA: TGTGCCAGCAGTGTGTTTTCAAGCGGGGGGCCCACAGATACGCAGTATTTT; CDR3 protein: CASSVFSSGGPTDTQYF
J gene: TRBJ1-1; clone size: few; V gene: TRBV7-8; D gene: NA; CDR3 DNA: TGTGCCAGCAGTCTCAACCACAGGGTTAACACTGAAGCTTTCTTT; CDR3 protein: CASSLNHRVNTEAFF
J gene: TRBJ1-1; clone size: few; V gene: TRBV20-1; D gene: NA; CDR3 DNA: TGCAGTGCTAATCGGGGGACCAACACTGAAGCTTTCTTT; CDR3 protein: CSANRGTNTEAFF
J gene: TRBJ2-2; clone size: few; V gene: TRBV7-3; D gene: TRBD1; CDR3 DNA: TGTGCCAGCAGCTTACAGGGGGCCGGGGAGCTGTTTTTT; CDR3 protein: CASSLQGAGELFF
J gene: TRBJ1-6; clone size: NA; V gene: TRBV5-5; D gene: NA; CDR3 DNA: TGTGCCAGCAGCTTGCCTGACCAGGGTAGTTCACCCCTCCACTTT; CDR3 protein: CASSLPDQGSSPLHF
J gene: TRBJ2-7; clone size: many; V gene: TRBV5-5; D gene: NA; CDR3 DNA: TGTGCCAGCAGCTTGGCTGTGCCCAGAAGGGATCAGTACTTC; CDR3 protein: CASSLAVPRRDQYF
J gene: TRBJ2-1; clone size: few; V gene: TRBV5-1; D gene: NA; CDR3 DNA: TGCGCCAGCACGCGAGGGGGGTCCTACAATGAGCAGTTCTTC; CDR3 protein: CASTRGGSYNEQFF
J gene: TRBJ1-5; clone size: few; V gene: TRBV6-2/TRBV6-3; D gene: NA; CDR3 DNA: TGTGCCAGCAGACGGACAGCCTCACCACCTTCGGGTCAGCCCCAGCATTTT; CDR3 protein: CASRRTASPPSGQPQHF
J gene: TRBJ2-7; clone size: NA; V gene: TRBV4-3; D gene: NA; CDR3 DNA: TGCGCCAGCAGCCAAGGTACCAGCAGGATCGAGCAGTACTTC; CDR3 protein: CASSQGTSRIEQYF
J gene: TRBJ1-1; clone size: NA; V gene: TRBV6-5; D gene: NA; CDR3 DNA: TGTGCCAGCAGTTACTGGCAGAGGACTGAAGCTTTCTTT; CDR3 protein: CASSYWQRTEAFF
J gene: TRBJ2-1; clone size: many; V gene: TRBV25-1; D gene: TRBD2; CDR3 DNA: TGTGCCAGCAGTGACGCTAGCGGGGGATCCTACAATGAGCAGTTCTTC; CDR3 protein: CASSDASGGSYNEQFF
J gene: TRBJ1-1; clone size: few; V gene: TRBV30; D gene: NA; CDR3 DNA: TGTGCCTGGAGTAGGATACTGAACACTGAAGCTTTCTTT; CDR3 protein: CAWSRILNTEAFF
J gene: TRBJ2-3; clone size: many; V gene: TRBV5-1; D gene: NA; CDR3 DNA: TGCGCCAGCAGCTCTGGTGCGGCAGGGGGCACAGATACGCAGTATTTT; CDR3 protein: CASSSGAAGGTDTQYF
J gene: TRBJ2-7; clone size: NA; V gene: TRBV11-2; D gene: NA; CDR3 DNA: TGTGCCAGCAGCCAACAGGGTCTCGACGAGCAGTACTTC; CDR3 protein: CASSQQGLDEQYF
J gene: TRBJ1-5; clone size: few; V gene: TRBV5-1; D gene: TRBD1; CDR3 DNA: TGCGCCAGCAGCCCGACAGGGGATCAGCCCCAGCATTTT; CDR3 protein: CASSPTGDQPQHF
J gene: TRBJ2-7; clone size: NA; V gene: TRBV9; D gene: TRBD1; CDR3 DNA: TGTGCCAGCAGCGTAGGGTCAGGGGGCCCCTCCTACGAGCAGTACTTC; CDR3 protein: CASSVGSGGPSYEQYF
J gene: TRBJ2-5; clone size: NA; V gene: TRBV5-4; D gene: TRBD1; CDR3 DNA: TGTGCCAGCAGCTCAGTCGGGACAGAAGAGACCCAGTACTTC; CDR3 protein: CASSSVGTEETQYF
J gene: TRBJ1-1; clone size: NA; V gene: TRBV11-3; D gene: TRBD1; CDR3 DNA: TGTGCCAGCAGCTTAGCTGGGACAGAGAACACTGAAGCTTTCTTT; CDR3 protein: CASSLAGTENTEAFF
J gene: TRBJ2-5; clone size: many; V gene: TRBV5-1; D gene: TRBD1; CDR3 DNA: TGCGCCAGCAGCTGGACAGGGGGCTCACAAGAGACCCAGTACTTC; CDR3 protein: CASSWTGGSQETQYF
J gene: TRBJ2-5; clone size: many; V gene: TRBV11-2; D gene: TRBD2; CDR3 DNA: TGTGCCAGCAGCTACGGGGGGGCCGGGGAGACCCAGTACTTC; CDR3 protein: CASSYGGAGETQYF
J gene: TRBJ2-1; clone size: NA; V gene: TRBV28; D gene: TRBD2; CDR3 DNA: TGTGCCAGCACCACCTCGGGACTAGCAATATATGAGCAGTTCTTC; CDR3 protein: CASTTSGLAIYEQFF
J gene: TRBJ1-4; clone size: few; V gene: TRBV4-2; D gene: TRBD1; CDR3 DNA: TGTGCCAGCAGCCAAGGCAAGGGGGCTGCTAATGAAAAACTGTTTTTT; CDR3 protein: CASSQGKGAANEKLFF
J gene: TRBJ1-6; clone size: NA; V gene: TRBV28; D gene: NA; CDR3 DNA: TGTGCCAGCAGTTTACTGGACGGGAATAATTCACCCCTCCACTTT; CDR3 protein: CASSLLDGNNSPLHF
J gene: TRBJ2-2; clone size: NA; V gene: TRBV7-3; D gene: NA; CDR3 DNA: TGTGCCAGCAGCCCAGGGGGGACCGGGGAGCTGTTTTTT; CDR3 protein: CASSPGGTGELFF